The entry that follows covers one T cell receptor beta chain sequence. Data came from immunoSEQ multiplex PCR; TCRdb stores just in-frame clones and leaves some out. The top ten clones hold more than 5% of a sample with about 28,000 clones, approximately 90% of them seen once. This sample stems from a study of T cell changes during pregnancy in multiple sclerosis. The CDR3 is 16 residues long. V gave up 1 base and J gave up 3 bases, with 15 bases separating them. CDR1 and CDR2 from the germline V gene are MDHEN and SYDVKM. The sequence derives from a female donor with multiple sclerosis, enrolled in a pregnancy study. Sequenced material: CD8+ T cells from peripheral blood mononuclear cells, taken before pregnancy. The rearrangement links TRBV28 to TRBJ1-2; D perhaps matches TRBD1 (5 bases). This CDR3 reads CASSLFFGGVDYGYTF. Written as DNA, the CDR3 is TGTGCCAGCAGTTTATTTTTCGGGGGGGTTGACTATGGCTACACCTTC.